This T cell receptor (beta chain) emerged from a study of blood T cell repertoires in COVID-19. Study-wide context: COVID-19 samples collected from the United States, Italy and Spain covered acute and convalescent phases. PBMCs, B-cell-depleted T cells, or T cells provided the cDNA or gDNA that made up the material.

Followed longitudinally, the Seattle patients had been enrolled during active infection. V lost 2 bases to trimming and J lost 4 bases; unmatched junction nucleotides: 0. From germline, CDR1 is WSHSY and CDR2 SAAADI. The CDR3 runs 13 residues. Authors' data handling: Amplification from reference gene primers served as the basis for estimated nucleated cell counts. Only in-frame clones appear in the TCRdb table, and some are missing; sequencing was by immunoSEQ multiplex PCR. The DNA gave D and trimming, while V, J and clone size come from that table. Here the sample spans fewer than 350,000 clones, approximately 87% being singletons.

Source material: peripheral blood. The clonotype was recovered from a young woman with COVID-19, enrolled during active disease. This sequence joins TRBV10-2 and TRBJ1-2, with TRBD1 identical over 8 bases. CDR3 region: CASSEDRGYGYTF. CDR3 nucleotides: TGCGCCAGCAGTGAGGACAGGGGCTATGGCTACACCTTC.